A selection of T cell receptor beta chains follows, all from one sample in a study of monozygotic twins with inflammatory bowel disease. TCRdb processed the 5' RACE reads again and assigns one entry to each CDR3 protein, with no DNA. The ten top clones account for over 1%, within a sample of about 130,000 distinct CDR3 sequences. Sequences were obtained from blood. These receptor sequences come from a human donor with ulcerative colitis or Crohn's disease, or a healthy co-twin of an affected twin (not recorded which). Each CDR3 is given with its conserved first and last residue.

j_gene | len | v_gene | CDR3aa
TRBJ2-2 | 16 | TRBV7-2 | CASSWTTGVRTGELFF
TRBJ2-6 | 15 | TRBV5-1 | CASSLPISGANVLTF
TRBJ2-1 | 15 | TRBV20-1 | CSASQTSGSFYEQFF
TRBJ2-7 | 15 | TRBV20-1 | CSAREISGSSYEQYF
TRBJ2-4 | 16 | TRBV3-1 | CASSQDLSVSKNIQYF
TRBJ2-7 | 14 | TRBV3-1 | CASSQDRGRYEQYF
TRBJ2-1 | 16 | TRBV7-6 | CASSSVAGGPNNEQFF
TRBJ2-6 | 16 | TRBV18 | CASSPQESSGANVLTF
TRBJ1-1 | 15 | TRBV18 | CASSPRRSGTEEAFF
TRBJ2-5 | 14 | TRBV5-1 | CASSTTGAQETQYF
TRBJ2-3 | 12 | TRBV11-2 | CASNPGTDTQYF
TRBJ2-1 | 14 | TRBV19 | CASSIDLQSNEQFF
TRBJ1-5 | 17 | TRBV5-1 | CASSLAGTGNSNQPQHF
TRBJ2-1 | 13 | TRBV20-1 | CSARRAAGLEQFF
TRBJ2-6 | 15 | TRBV30 | CAWSVRRSGANVLTF
TRBJ1-6 | 12 | TRBV28 | CASSWTSSPLHF
TRBJ2-1 | 14 | TRBV5-4 | CASSLTGPPGRPFF
TRBJ2-3 | 14 | TRBV20-1 | CSARKRTGKDTQYF
TRBJ1-4 | 17 | TRBV27 | CASSSLRGPATNEKLFF
TRBJ1-6 | 11 | TRBV7-9 | CASSFNSPLHF
TRBJ2-1 | 14 | TRBV5-1 | CASSGEDSYNEQFF
TRBJ2-2 | 16 | TRBV24-1 | CATSDSGTSKTGELFF
TRBJ1-1 | 13 | TRBV20-1 | CSASFGRGTEAFF
TRBJ2-7 | 14 | TRBV7-6 | CASSLGTSANEQYF
TRBJ2-1 | 16 | TRBV20-1 | CSARKALAGVHNEQFF
TRBJ2-3 | 16 | TRBV23-1 | CASSGALAGGPDTQYF
TRBJ2-3 | 17 | TRBV4-3 | CASSQDFSQGRMGTQYF
TRBJ2-7 | 13 | TRBV5-6 | CASSQGLFYEQYF
TRBJ2-2 | 14 | TRBV24-1 | CATSVEGWTGELFF
TRBJ2-2 | 16 | TRBV12-3/TRBV12-4 | CASRSPSGANTGELFF
TRBJ1-5 | 15 | TRBV7-8 | CASSPLALSNQPQHF
TRBJ1-6 | 17 | TRBV5-8 | CASSLAGGRHYNSPLHF
TRBJ2-3 | 18 | TRBV5-4 | CASSPMGVAGGPSDTQYF
TRBJ2-7 | 14 | TRBV5-1 | CASSPPGQGSEQYF
TRBJ2-5 | 14 | TRBV18 | CASSPGTGQETQYF
TRBJ2-2 | 16 | TRBV10-2 | CASKTSGRLWGGELFF
TRBJ2-3 | 16 | TRBV20-1 | CSASPLAGVSPDTQYF
TRBJ2-2 | 14 | TRBV6-5 | CASSYGNPTGELIF
TRBJ2-1 | 15 | TRBV5-1 | CASSSRTSGIGEQFF
TRBJ2-5 | 15 | TRBV7-8 | CASSLERDYQETQYF
TRBJ2-7 | 15 | TRBV19 | CASSAQWGPTYEQYF
TRBJ1-1 | 14 | TRBV5-1 | CASSGGQFGTEAFF
TRBJ2-1 | 14 | TRBV7-2 | CASSLAGQANEQFF
TRBJ2-5 | 15 | TRBV4-1 | CASSLGTSGTETQYF
TRBJ2-2 | 14 | TRBV5-1 | CASSSGGYTGELFF
TRBJ2-7 | 13 | TRBV7-8 | CASTMTSSYEQYF
TRBJ2-1 | 14 | TRBV11-1 | CASRRAAPYNEQFF
TRBJ1-5 | 16 | TRBV20-1 | CSARDSVRGPNQPQHF
TRBJ2-3 | 15 | TRBV6-1 | CANTGTSGRTDTQYF
TRBJ2-3 | 15 | TRBV11-2 | CASSLDGVPTDTQYF
TRBJ2-1 | 15 | TRBV11-2 | CASSLGPGTNNEQFF
TRBJ2-3 | 18 | TRBV11-2 | CASSFPTSGILSTDTQYF
TRBJ2-7 | 13 | TRBV5-1 | CTSSLGTANEQYF
TRBJ1-1 | 17 | TRBV15 | CATSSLRRKEGGTEAFF
TRBJ2-1 | 14 | TRBV5-1 | CASSSGLNNNEQFF
TRBJ1-2 | 16 | TRBV28 | CASSQTRTGGAYGYTF
TRBJ2-1 | 17 | TRBV5-1 | CASSSRTGGSKSNEQFF
TRBJ1-2 | 13 | TRBV7-2 | CASSLGTTFRYTF
TRBJ1-2 | 14 | TRBV12-3/TRBV12-4 | CASSLAEGPYGYTF
TRBJ2-1 | 14 | TRBV2 | CASSEWQGVNEQFF